The source of this T cell receptor (beta chain) is a study of T cells in women clearing cervical HPV infection. Study results and limitations: TRBV6-7 abundance was lower in cases than controls (about 0.099% versus 0.16%). Combining TCR richness with V gene abundances gave roughly 0.8 AUC.

Points on this clone: The antigen is unknown. The observed sequence ends 3 residues before the CDR3 terminus, with the missing tail filled in from the germline J gene.

TCRdb's table, derived via immunoSEQ multiplex PCR, lists solely in-frame clones and lacks some. Found here are tens of thousands of clones; the top ten clones hold more than 6%. Germline V CDR1 and CDR2: MNHNS, SASEGT. The ends were cut back, 3 bases at V and 2 bases at J, with 17 bases in the middle. The CDR3 extends over 16 amino acids. This chain links TRBV6-1 with TRBJ2-7, with TRBD2 as a possible D gene (6 bases). The clonotype was recovered from a woman aged 18-70 years with a cervical HPV16 infection that either progressed to CIN3+ or cleared (not recorded which). The sequencing sample was made of blood buffy coat. CDR3: CASSDRIGTFTYEQYF. The sequenced CDR3 bases are TGTGCCAGCAGTGATCGCATTGGGACTTTTACCTACGAG.